Below are 3 T cell receptor beta chains sequenced from a single sample in a study of T cell repertoires in cytomegalovirus infection. TCRdb redid the calling of the reads with MiXCR, one entry per CDR3 protein. In the table there are 80,000 to 95,000 distinct CDR3 sequences, less than 30% of which are singletons. These receptors' antigens are unknown. The sequences come from CD8+ T cells from cultured PBMCs, collected from culture after CMV antigen stimulation. These receptors all come from a human donor in good health (CMV status not recorded). Some clones in this sample may be carry-over from other donors' samples.

CDR3: CSQGLAFFGETQYF. As DNA, the CDR3 is TGCAGCCAGGGACTAGCGTTTTTCGGAGAGACCCAGTACTTC. This chain links TRBV29-1 with TRBJ2-5; 10 bases match TRBD2. The CDR3 spans 14 residues. The V gene end was trimmed by 8 bases and the J gene end by 4 bases; junction bases not matched to a gene: 10. CDR1 and CDR2 from the germline V gene are SQVTM and ANQGSEA.

This clonotype was seen a few times. This chain links TRBV6-6 with TRBJ1-1; D remains ambiguous. The CDR3 is made up of 13 amino acids. Trimming pared 2 bases from V and 2 bases from J, leaving 6 bases between. CDR1 MNHNY and CDR2 SVGAGI come from the germline V gene (reference sequence). The CDR3 region is CASSYTRNTEAFF. CDR3 coding DNA: TGTGCCAGCAGTTACACAAGAAACACTGAAGCTTTCTTT.

This clonotype turned up a few times. The rearrangement links TRBV7-8 to TRBJ1-2; tentatively, D is TRBD1 (6 bases). The CDR3 is made up of 14 amino acids. Trimming took 3 bases from V and 3 from J, leaving 11 bases between them. Per germline, CDR1 SGHVS and CDR2 FQNEAQ. The CDR3 here is CASSLLNRDYGYTF. The CDR3 DNA reads as TGTGCCAGCAGCTTGCTGAACAGGGACTATGGCTACACCTTC.